The 4 T cell receptor beta chains reported below all come from one sample, sequenced in a study of cytomegalovirus exposure and HLA in healthy donors. The protocol was immunoSEQ multiplex PCR, while the TCRdb copy is restricted to in-frame clones and leaves out a portion. The sample has about 360,000 clones, 75% to 90% seen once. Sequences were obtained from PBMCs. The receptor source for this set is a woman in her late teens or twenties in good health and CMV-seronegative.

This chain connects TRBV2 to TRBJ2-3; D call uncertain. The CDR3 spans 15 residues. V shed 6 bases and J shed 0 bases, with 13 bases lying between them. Germline V gene sequence: CDR1 SNHLY, CDR2 FYNNEI. CDR3: CASRPTFTSTDTQYF. The CDR3 nucleotides are TGTGCCAGCAGACCGACTTTTACTAGCACAGATACGCAGTATTTT.

This chain links TRBV11-2 with TRBJ1-2; the D gene is possibly TRBD1 (6 bases). Between the trimmed V and J ends, which lost 1 base and 6 bases, there was a span of 12 bases. This CDR3 region has 14 residues. From germline, CDR1 is SGHAT and CDR2 FQNNGV. The CDR3 spells CASSLVGRGDGYTF. The CDR3 coding sequence is TGTGCCAGCAGCTTAGTAGGCAGGGGCGATGGCTACACCTTC.

The chain employs TRBV11-2 and TRBJ2-7; 8 bases agree with TRBD1. The germline CDR1 and CDR2 sequences are SGHAT and FQNNGV. With 2 bases clipped from V and 5 bases from J, the junction kept 11 bases outside the gene matches. The CDR3 extends over 16 amino acids. CDR3 nucleotide sequence: TGTGCCAGCAGCTTACGCGGGACAGGACGACTGGACGAGCAGTACTTC. Its translation: CASSLRGTGRLDEQYF.

This rearrangement joins TRBV5-4 to TRBJ2-7; TRBD2 aligns across 7 bases. CDR1 is SGHNT, CDR2 YYREEE, per germline (reference sequence). J was trimmed by 1 base and V by 4 bases; bases with no gene match: 8. CDR3 length equals 15 residues. The CDR3 region has the DNA TGTGCCAGCAGCACCGCGACTAGCAGATCCTACGAGCAGTACTTC. Amino acids: CASSTATSRSYEQYF.